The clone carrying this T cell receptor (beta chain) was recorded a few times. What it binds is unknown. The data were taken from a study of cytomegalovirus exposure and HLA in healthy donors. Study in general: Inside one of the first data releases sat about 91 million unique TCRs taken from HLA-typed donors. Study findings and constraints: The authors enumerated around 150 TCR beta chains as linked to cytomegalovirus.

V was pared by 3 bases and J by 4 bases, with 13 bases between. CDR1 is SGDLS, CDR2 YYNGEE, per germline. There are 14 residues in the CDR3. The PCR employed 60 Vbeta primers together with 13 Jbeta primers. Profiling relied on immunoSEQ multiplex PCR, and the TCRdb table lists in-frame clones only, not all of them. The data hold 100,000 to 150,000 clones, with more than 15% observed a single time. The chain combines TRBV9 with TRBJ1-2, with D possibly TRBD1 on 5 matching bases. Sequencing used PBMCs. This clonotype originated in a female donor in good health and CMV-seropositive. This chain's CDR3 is CASSASQGGYGYTF. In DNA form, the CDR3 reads TGTGCCAGCAGCGCTTCGCAGGGTGGCTATGGCTACACCTTC.